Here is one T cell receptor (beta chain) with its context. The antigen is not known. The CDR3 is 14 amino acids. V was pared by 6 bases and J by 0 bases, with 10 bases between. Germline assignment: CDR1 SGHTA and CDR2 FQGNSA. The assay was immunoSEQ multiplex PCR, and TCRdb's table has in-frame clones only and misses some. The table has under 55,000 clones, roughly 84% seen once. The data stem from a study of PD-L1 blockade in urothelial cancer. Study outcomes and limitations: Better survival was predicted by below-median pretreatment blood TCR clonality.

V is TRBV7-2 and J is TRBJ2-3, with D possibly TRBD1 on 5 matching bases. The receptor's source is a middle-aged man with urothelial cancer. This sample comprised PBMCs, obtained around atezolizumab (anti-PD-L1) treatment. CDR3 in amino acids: CASSRDSSTDTQYF. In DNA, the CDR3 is TGTGCCAGCAGTCGCGACAGTAGCACAGATACGCAGTATTTT.